Described below is a single TCR beta chain sequence and its context. The Seattle patients, enrolled during active infection, were followed longitudinally. CDR1 and CDR2 from the germline V gene are MGHRA and YSYEKL. The CDR3 runs 15 residues. V shed 0 bases and J 4 bases; nucleotides not matched to a gene: 5. This sample was included in a study of blood T cell repertoires in COVID-19. Per the authors' pipeline: Reference gene primer amplification yielded estimated nucleated cell counts. Method: immunoSEQ multiplex PCR; TCRdb's copy keeps in-frame clones and lacks some. The V and J calls and the clone size are those of that table, but D and trimming were determined from the DNA. The top ten hold approximately 0.8% of the sample, which has 190,000 or so clones, less than 95% seen once.

The chain combines TRBV4-1 with TRBJ1-2, with 7 bases aligning to TRBD1. Sequenced material: peripheral blood. The receptor comes from a man aged 25-45 years with COVID-19, enrolled during active disease. The CDR3 here is CASSQDRDRGYGYTF. DNA of the CDR3: TGCGCCAGCAGCCAAGATCGGGACAGAGGCTATGGCTACACCTTC.